A single sample gave rise to the 27 T cell receptor beta chains below, sequenced in a study of response to subunit inactivated influenza vaccine. One entry per CDR3 protein, called by TCRdb with MiXCR from the RT-PCR reads. The sample carries more than 250,000 distinct CDR3 sequences, roughly a fifth recorded once. The sequences come from PBMCs from blood, collected approximately 20 months after vaccination. These receptors were obtained from a man in his fifties or sixties who received an inactivated influenza vaccine.

This clonotype appeared a few times. The CDR3: CASSYPGTGIVPNEQFF. The CDR3 coding sequence is TGCGCCAGCAGCTACCCCGGGACAGGTATAGTCCCCAATGAGCAGTTCTTC. The rearrangement joins TRBV5-1 to TRBJ2-1; 8 positions agree with TRBD1. The junction had 14 bases not matched to a gene; V was cut back by 3 bases and J by 6 bases. The CDR3 spans 17 residues. CDR1 is SGHRS and CDR2 is YFSETQ in the germline V gene.

This clonotype was recorded a few times. The V call is TRBV30, the J call TRBJ1-2; D gene ambiguous. V dropped 8 bases and J dropped 1 base, with 8 bases sitting between them. Per the germline V gene, CDR1 is GTSNPN and CDR2 is SVGIG (reference sequence). The CDR3 extends over 11 amino acids. The CDR3 here is CAAKLNYGYTF. In DNA form, the CDR3 reads TGTGCCGCCAAACTTAACTATGGCTACACCTTC.

There are a few counts of this clonotype. This chain links TRBV19 with TRBJ2-2; maybe TRBD2 (5 bases). Germline assignment: CDR1 LNHDA and CDR2 SQIVND (reference sequence). Trimming took off 3 bases at V and 0 bases at J, with 8 bases between the two ends. This CDR3 region has 15 residues. The CDR3 nucleotides read TGTGCCAGTAGTATTGTCGGGACGAACACCGGGGAGCTGTTTTTT. Translating it yields CASSIVGTNTGELFF.

This clonotype was counted a few times. V usage is TRBV21-1 and J usage is TRBJ2-1; TRBD2, the table's D call, was not compared with the DNA. TRBV21-1 is noted as a pseudogene. This CDR3 comprises 17 residues. The CDR3 sequence is CASSSSLAESSYNEQFF. The CDR3 coding sequence is TGTGCCAGCAGCAGTAGTCTAGCGGAGAGCTCCTACAATGAGCAGTTCTTC.

A few counts support this clonotype. The rearrangement uses TRBV7-9 and TRBJ1-2; no clear D. In germline, CDR1 is SEHNR, CDR2 FQNEAQ (reference sequence). This CDR3 is built from 13 residues. V shed 1 base and J shed 4 bases, with 7 bases lying between them. The CDR3 nucleotides are TGTGCCAGCAGCTTAGGCGTAGCCTATGGCTACACCTTC. Amino acids: CASSLGVAYGYTF.

The genes are TRBV9 and TRBJ1-1; D unresolved. Trimming pared 5 bases from V and 3 bases from J, leaving 11 bases between. This CDR3 is 13 amino acids long. Germline values: CDR1 SGDLS, CDR2 YYNGEE. CDR3 DNA sequence: TGTGCCAGCAGATCAGAAGCGGACACTGAAGCTTTCTTT. This gives the protein CASRSEADTEAFF.

The chain links TRBV6-6 to TRBJ1-2, with D perhaps TRBD1 (5 bases). The CDR3 contains 13 residues. The germline V gene encodes CDR1 MNHNY and CDR2 SVGAGI (reference sequence). The V end lost 6 bases, the J end lost 6 bases, and 14 bases lay between the germline ends. The CDR3, as DNA: TGTGCCAGCAGGCGCTCCAGGGAGGATGGCTACACCTTC. Its translation is CASRRSREDGYTF.

V and J are TRBV12-3 or TRBV12-4 and TRBJ2-2, with D possibly TRBD2 on 6 matching bases. The CDR3 extends over 14 amino acids. Trimming pared 8 bases from V and 4 bases from J, leaving 14 bases between. The CDR3 here is CASAPRRGTGELFF. Written as DNA, the CDR3 is TGTGCCAGCGCCCCTAGGAGGGGCACCGGGGAGCTGTTTTTT.

This clonotype was found many times. The rearrangement joins TRBV12-3 or TRBV12-4 to TRBJ1-2, with D tentatively TRBD1 (6 bases). The length of the CDR3 is 14 residues. The V gene lost 5 bases and the J gene lost 4 bases, with 14 bases spanning the gap. CDR3 DNA: TGTGCCAGCAGTCAAAACAGGGTCGGCTATGGCTACACCTTC. It codes for CASSQNRVGYGYTF.

The chain is built from TRBV4-1 and TRBJ1-2; 9 bases map to TRBD1. The ends lost 4 bases at V and 5 bases at J; junction bases unmatched: 8. Germline CDR1 and CDR2: MGHRA and YSYEKL. The CDR3 totals 15 residues. The CDR3 region is CASSPRTGAWYGYTF. As DNA, the CDR3 is TGCGCCAGCAGCCCCAGGACAGGGGCGTGGTATGGCTACACCTTC.

V usage is TRBV7-9 and J usage is TRBJ2-5, with D perhaps TRBD1 (5 bases). CDR1 is SEHNR, CDR2 FQNEAQ, per germline (reference sequence). The CDR3 contains 14 residues. Trimming shortened V by 5 bases and J by 2 bases, and 12 bases separated the two germline ends. CDR3 sequence reads: CASSPLDKQETQYF. For the CDR3, the DNA is TGTGCCAGCAGCCCCTTGGACAAACAAGAGACCCAGTACTTC.

J is TRBJ2-7 and V is TRBV28, with D unresolved. The CDR3 extends over 13 amino acids. Germline CDR1 MDHEN, CDR2 SYDVKM. V dropped 3 bases and J dropped 7 bases, with 13 bases sitting between them. CDR3 residues: CASSLRTPKEQYF. The CDR3 DNA sequence: TGTGCCAGCAGTTTGCGGACCCCGAAAGAGCAGTACTTC.

The CDR3 is CSARDKGTGPSKYF. The CDR3 nucleotides read TGCAGTGCTAGAGATAAAGGGACTGGTCCTTCTAAGTATTTT. The chain links TRBV20-1 to TRBJ2-3; a weak D match, TRBD2 (6 bases). The CDR3 contains 14 residues. Germline V gene sequence: CDR1 DFQATT, CDR2 SNEGSKA (reference sequence). V was cut by 0 bases and J by 13 bases, with 20 bases left in between.

The chain couples TRBV2 to TRBJ1-3, with D possibly being TRBD1 (6 bases). This CDR3 contains 15 residues. V lost 1 base and J lost 4, with 11 bases in between. Germline V gene sequence: CDR1 SNHLY, CDR2 FYNNEI. Written as DNA, the CDR3 is TGTGCCAGCAGTGAAGTTCGGGGGCAAGGAAACACCATATATTTT. Its translation: CASSEVRGQGNTIYF.

The V call is TRBV2, the J call TRBJ1-4; D gene uncertain. This CDR3 contains 12 residues. With 4 bases removed from V and 12 bases from J, the gap between germline ends came to 12 bases. Germline V gene lookup returns CDR1 SNHLY and CDR2 FYNNEI. The CDR3 nucleotides are TGTGCCAGCAGTGGATTGACCCCTCAACTGTTTTTT. This sequence encodes CASSGLTPQLFF. The full variable domain, its missing parts supplied by reference TRBV2 and TRBJ1-4, is EPEVTQTPSHQVTQMGQEVILRCVPISNHLYFYWYRQILGQKVEFLVSFYNNEISEKSEIFDDQFSVERPDGSNFTLKIRSTKLEDSAMYFCASSGLTPQLFFGSGTQLSVL.

This clonotype showed up many times. The gene calls are TRBV20-1 and TRBJ1-6; D is possibly TRBD1 (5 bases). From germline, CDR1 is DFQATT and CDR2 SNEGSKA (reference sequence). The CDR3 runs to 13 residues. The CDR3 loop is CSAAGTQNSPLHF. For the CDR3, the DNA is TGCAGCGCCGCCGGGACGCAAAATTCACCCCTCCACTTT.

This clonotype was counted many times. J is TRBJ1-5 and V is TRBV20-1, with D hard to call. The V gene's germline CDR1 is DFQATT and CDR2 SNEGSKA (reference sequence). This CDR3 has 14 amino acids. V lost 5 bases, J lost 0 bases, and 11 bases lay in between. CDR3 amino acids: CSASQPYSNQPQHF. The CDR3 bases are TGCAGTGCTTCTCAGCCTTATAGCAATCAGCCCCAGCATTTT.

The chain combines TRBV5-4 with TRBJ1-4, with TRBD1 matching over 7 bases. Germline lookup yields CDR1 SGHNT and CDR2 YYREEE (reference sequence). After removal of 4 bases from V and 11 bases from J, the junction contained 8 bases not matched to a gene. The CDR3 sequence is 13 residues long. The CDR3 nucleotides read TGTGCCAGCAGCCGCGGGACAGTCAGGAAACTGTTTTTT. Protein product: CASSRGTVRKLFF.

This sequence joins TRBV7-2 and TRBJ2-7; D ambiguous. The V end lost 6 bases, the J end lost 5 bases, and 20 bases lay between the germline ends. The CDR3 covers 15 residues. Germline values: CDR1 SGHTA, CDR2 FQGNSA. CDR3 sequence (DNA): TGTGCCAGCAGTCTAAATCAGCAGCTCCTCCACGAGCAGTACTTC. It specifies CASSLNQQLLHEQYF. The complete variable domain, with remaining parts taken from reference TRBV7-2 and TRBJ2-7, reads GAGVSQSPSNKVTEKGKDVELRCDPISGHTALYWYRQSLGQGLEFLIYFQGNSAPDKSGLPSDRFSAERTGGSVSTLTIQRTQQEDSAVYLCASSLNQQLLHEQYFGPGTRLTVT.

CDR3 residues: CASSTLGGLHLYNEQFF. The CDR3 bases are TGCGCCAGCAGCACCCTTGGGGGTCTTCATCTCTACAATGAGCAGTTCTTC. The V and J genes are TRBV5-1 and TRBJ2-1; the D gene could be TRBD1 or TRBD2 (5 bases each). Germline V gene data show CDR1 as SGHRS and CDR2 as YFSETQ. The CDR3 spans 17 residues. The V and J ends lost 4 bases and 3 bases respectively, with 20 bases between them.

V is TRBV5-1 and J is TRBJ2-3; TRBD2 might be the D (7 bases). V was shortened by 1 base and J by 1 base, with 10 bases between the two germline ends. This CDR3 has 15 residues. CDR1 is SGHRS and CDR2 is YFSETQ in the germline V gene. The CDR3 nucleotides are TGCGCCAGCAGCTTGCGGGGGGCAGGCACAGATACGCAGTATTTT. This translates into CASSLRGAGTDTQYF. Based on the CDR3 plus reference TRBV5-1 and TRBJ2-3, the full variable domain is KAGVTQTPRYLIKTRGQQVTLSCSPISGHRSVSWYQQTPGQGLQFLFEYFSETQRNKGNFPGRFSGRQFSNSRSEMNVSTLELGDSALYLCASSLRGAGTDTQYFGPGTRLTVL.

This clonotype was found a few times. The chain uses TRBV10-2 and TRBJ1-2; 11 bases fit TRBD1. CDR1 is WSHSY and CDR2 is SAAADI in the germline V gene. CDR3 length: 15 residues. V trimming: 5 bases; J trimming: 6 bases; junction bases outside the gene matches: 8. The CDR3 loop is CASSTGTGGRNGYTF. CDR3 DNA sequence: TGCGCCAGCAGTACCGGGACAGGGGGGCGGAATGGCTACACCTTC.

By sample share, this clonotype is medium-sized (0.01 to 0.1%). The chain carries TRBV12-3 or TRBV12-4 and TRBJ2-7; 14 bases are shared with TRBD2. The CDR3 extends over 15 amino acids. V shed 6 bases and J 8 bases; nucleotides not matched to a gene: 9. For the CDR3, the DNA is TGTGCCAGCAGCGTGGGGACTAGCGGGAGTCATAAGCAGTACTTC. Its translation is CASSVGTSGSHKQYF.

This rearrangement joins TRBV4-2 to TRBJ1-4, with TRBD1 as a possible D gene (6 bases). V dropped 1 base and J dropped 6 bases, with 12 bases sitting between them. This CDR3 is 15 amino acids long. From germline, CDR1 is LGHNA and CDR2 YNFKEQ. Here the CDR3 reads CASSQGTGLDEKLFF. CDR3 bases: TGTGCCAGCAGCCAAGGCACAGGGTTGGATGAAAAACTGTTTTTT.

The chain uses TRBV29-1 and TRBJ2-3; D is undetermined. V was clipped by 6 bases and J by 2 bases, with 18 bases between them. CDR3 length: 15 amino acids. Germline CDR1 and CDR2: SQVTM and ANQGSEA. CDR3 sequence: CSVPGWAKFTDTQYF. CDR3 sequence (DNA): TGCAGCGTCCCTGGATGGGCCAAATTCACAGATACGCAGTATTTT.

This clonotype was seen more than once but under ten times. The chain joins TRBV9 to TRBJ1-6; perhaps TRBD1 as D (6 bases). The germline V and J ends were trimmed by 3 bases and 8 bases, with 18 bases remaining between them. Germline-derived CDR1 and CDR2 are SGDLS and YYNGEE. The CDR3 runs to 16 residues. The CDR3 DNA reads as TGTGCCAGCAGCGCGTTGGAGACAGGTCTCTATTCACCCCTCCACTTT. Residues: CASSALETGLYSPLHF.

J is TRBJ1-1 and V is TRBV6-4, with 8 nucleotides matching TRBD1. The CDR3 runs to 15 residues. The ends lost 6 bases at V and 2 bases at J; junction bases unmatched: 8. CDR1 and CDR2 from the germline V gene are MRHNA and SNTAGT. CDR3 loop: CASREQGALNTEAFF. The CDR3 DNA reads TGTGCCAGCAGGGAGCAGGGGGCATTAAACACTGAAGCTTTCTTT.